This T cell receptor beta chain derives from a study of OX40 agonist ivuxolimab in advanced cancers. V was shortened by 4 bases and J by 14 bases, with 17 bases between the two germline ends. This CDR3 is 12 amino acids long. CDR1 KGHSY and CDR2 FQNENV come from the germline V gene. Sequencing used immunoSEQ multiplex PCR; TCRdb keeps in-frame clones, though not all of them. The sample includes approximately 97,000 clones, about 86% of them seen just once. Sample: CD4+ or CD8+ T cells sorted from blood, taken in a trial of the OX40 agonist ivuxolimab. The receptor's source is an adult with an advanced solid tumor such as melanoma, head and neck, liver or kidney cancer. V and J are TRBV16 and TRBJ1-1, with D uncertain. The CDR3 DNA sequence: TGTGCCAGCAGCCCCGAAGACACTGAAGGGTTCTTT. The encoded protein is CASSPEDTEGFF.